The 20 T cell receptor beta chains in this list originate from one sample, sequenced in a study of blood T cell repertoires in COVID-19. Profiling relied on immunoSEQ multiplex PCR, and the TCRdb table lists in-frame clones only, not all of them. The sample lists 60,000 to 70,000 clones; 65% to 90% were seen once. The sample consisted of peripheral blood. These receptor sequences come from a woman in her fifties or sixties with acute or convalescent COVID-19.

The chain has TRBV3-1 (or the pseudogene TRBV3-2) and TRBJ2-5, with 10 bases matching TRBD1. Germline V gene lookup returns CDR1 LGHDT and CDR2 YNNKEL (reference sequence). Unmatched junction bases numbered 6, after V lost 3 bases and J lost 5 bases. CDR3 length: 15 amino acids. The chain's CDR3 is CASSQGDRGRETQYF. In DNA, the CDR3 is TGTGCCAGCAGCCAGGGGGACAGGGGCAGGGAGACCCAGTACTTC.

The CDR3 region has the DNA TGTGCCACCAGTGCCTCGGACAGGGGATATTCCGGGGAGCTGTTTTTT. It is translated as CATSASDRGYSGELFF. The rearrangement joins TRBV24-1 to TRBJ2-2, with 9 bases matching TRBD1. Germline trimming cut 5 bases from V and 6 bases from J; bases unmatched to any gene: 9. The CDR3 runs 16 residues. Germline CDR1 and CDR2: KGHDR and SFDVKD.

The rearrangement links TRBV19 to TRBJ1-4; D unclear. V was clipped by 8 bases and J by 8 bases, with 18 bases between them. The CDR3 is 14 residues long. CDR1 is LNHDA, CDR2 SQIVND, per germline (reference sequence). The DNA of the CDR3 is TGTGCCAGTGAGCCTTGGAGAGGGCACGAAAAACTGTTTTTT. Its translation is CASEPWRGHEKLFF.

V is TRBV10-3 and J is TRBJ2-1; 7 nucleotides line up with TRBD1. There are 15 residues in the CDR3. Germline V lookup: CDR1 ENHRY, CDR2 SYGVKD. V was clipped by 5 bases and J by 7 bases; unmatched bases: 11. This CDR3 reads CAISRDTTGNNEQFF. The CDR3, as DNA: TGTGCCATCAGTCGGGATACGACAGGGAATAATGAGCAGTTCTTC.

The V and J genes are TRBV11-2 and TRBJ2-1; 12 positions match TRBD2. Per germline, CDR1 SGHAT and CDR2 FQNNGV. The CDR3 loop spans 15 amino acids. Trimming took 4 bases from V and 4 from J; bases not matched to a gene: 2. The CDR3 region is CASSYGTSGYNEQFF. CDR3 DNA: TGTGCCAGCAGCTACGGGACTAGCGGGTACAATGAGCAGTTCTTC.

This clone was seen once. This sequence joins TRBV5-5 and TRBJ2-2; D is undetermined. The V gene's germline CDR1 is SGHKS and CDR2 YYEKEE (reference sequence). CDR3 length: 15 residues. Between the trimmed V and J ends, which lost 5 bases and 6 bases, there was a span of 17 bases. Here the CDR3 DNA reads TGTGCCAGCAGGGTGGAGCGTCCGTTCGCCGGGGAGCTGTTTTTT. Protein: CASRVERPFAGELFF.

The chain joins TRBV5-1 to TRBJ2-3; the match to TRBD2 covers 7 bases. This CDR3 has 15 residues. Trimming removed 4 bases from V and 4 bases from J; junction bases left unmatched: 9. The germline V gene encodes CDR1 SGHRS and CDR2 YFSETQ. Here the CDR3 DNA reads TGCGCCAGCAGCCTAGGACTAGTCGGCGCAGATACGCAGTATTTT. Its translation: CASSLGLVGADTQYF.

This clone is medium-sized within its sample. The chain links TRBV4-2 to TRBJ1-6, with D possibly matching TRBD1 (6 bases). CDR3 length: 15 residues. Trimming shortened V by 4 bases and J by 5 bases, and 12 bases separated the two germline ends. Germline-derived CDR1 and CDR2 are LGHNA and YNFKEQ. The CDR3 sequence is CASSPPRGNNSPLHF. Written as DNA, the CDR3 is TGTGCCAGCAGCCCCCCGAGGGGGAATAATTCACCCCTCCACTTT.

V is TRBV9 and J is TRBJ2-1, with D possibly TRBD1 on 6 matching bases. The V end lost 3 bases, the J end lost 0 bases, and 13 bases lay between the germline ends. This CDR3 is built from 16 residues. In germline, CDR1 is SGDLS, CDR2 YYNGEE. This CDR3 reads CASSARSQGSYNEQFF. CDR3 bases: TGTGCCAGCAGCGCCAGGTCACAGGGCTCCTACAATGAGCAGTTCTTC.

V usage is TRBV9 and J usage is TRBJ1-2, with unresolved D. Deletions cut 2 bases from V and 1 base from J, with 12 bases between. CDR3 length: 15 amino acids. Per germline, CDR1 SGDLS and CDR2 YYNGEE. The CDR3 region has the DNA TGTGCCAGCAGCGTCGGTCACGTTATTAACTATGGCTACACCTTC. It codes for CASSVGHVINYGYTF.

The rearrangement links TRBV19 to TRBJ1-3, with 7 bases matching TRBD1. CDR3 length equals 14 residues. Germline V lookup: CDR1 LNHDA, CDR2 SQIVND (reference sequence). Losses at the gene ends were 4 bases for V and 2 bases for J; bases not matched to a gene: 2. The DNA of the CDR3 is TGTGCCAGTAGTACAGGGGGGACTGGAAACACCATATATTTT. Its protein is CASSTGGTGNTIYF. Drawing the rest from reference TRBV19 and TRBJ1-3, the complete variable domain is DGGITQSPKYLFRKEGQNVTLSCEQNLNHDAMYWYRQDPGQGLRLIYYSQIVNDFQKGDIAEGYSVSREKKESFPLTVTSAQKNPTAFYLCASSTGGTGNTIYFGEGSWLTVV.

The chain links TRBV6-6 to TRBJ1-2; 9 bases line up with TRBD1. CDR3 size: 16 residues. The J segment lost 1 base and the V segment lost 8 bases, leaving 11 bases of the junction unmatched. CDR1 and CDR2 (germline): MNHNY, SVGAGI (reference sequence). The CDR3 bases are TGTGCCAGCGGAAAAGATGGGACAGGGCTTAACTATGGCTACACCTTC. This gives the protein CASGKDGTGLNYGYTF.

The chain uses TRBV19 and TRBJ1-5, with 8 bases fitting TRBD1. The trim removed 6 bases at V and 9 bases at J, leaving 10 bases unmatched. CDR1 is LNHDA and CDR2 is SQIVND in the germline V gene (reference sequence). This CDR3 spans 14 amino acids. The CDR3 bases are TGTGCCAGTAGACCGGACAGGGCCTCGGGGCCCCAGCATTTT. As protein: CASRPDRASGPQHF.

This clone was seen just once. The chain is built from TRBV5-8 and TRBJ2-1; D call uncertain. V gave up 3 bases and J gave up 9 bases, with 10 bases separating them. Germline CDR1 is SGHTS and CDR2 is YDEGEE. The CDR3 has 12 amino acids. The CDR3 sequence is CASSSSGVEQFF. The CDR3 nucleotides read TGTGCCAGCAGCTCCAGTGGTGTTGAGCAGTTCTTC. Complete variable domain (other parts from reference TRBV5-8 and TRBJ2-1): EAGVTQSPTHLIKTRGQQATLRCSPISGHTSVYWYQQALGLGLQFLLWYDEGEERNRGNFPPRFSGRQFPNYSSELNVNALELEDSALYLCASSSSGVEQFFGPGTRLTVL.

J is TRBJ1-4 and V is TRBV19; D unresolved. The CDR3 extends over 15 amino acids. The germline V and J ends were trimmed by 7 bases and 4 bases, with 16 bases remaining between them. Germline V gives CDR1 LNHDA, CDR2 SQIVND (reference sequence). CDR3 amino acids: CASKNPTDNNEKLFF. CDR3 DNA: TGTGCCAGTAAAAATCCAACAGACAATAATGAAAAACTGTTTTTT.

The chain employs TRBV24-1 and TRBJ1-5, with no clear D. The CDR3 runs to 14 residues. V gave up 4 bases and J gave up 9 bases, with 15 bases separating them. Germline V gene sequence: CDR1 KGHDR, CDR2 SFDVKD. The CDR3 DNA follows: TGTGCCACCAGTGAGCACGGATCGGGAGGGCCCCAGCATTTT. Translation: CATSEHGSGGPQHF.

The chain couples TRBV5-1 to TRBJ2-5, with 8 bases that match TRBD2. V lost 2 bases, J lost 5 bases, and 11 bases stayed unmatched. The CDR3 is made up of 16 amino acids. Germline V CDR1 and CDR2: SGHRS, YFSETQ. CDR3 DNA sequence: TGCGCCAGCAGCTTCCTTACAAGCGGGAGCGGGGAGACCCAGTACTTC. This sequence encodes CASSFLTSGSGETQYF.

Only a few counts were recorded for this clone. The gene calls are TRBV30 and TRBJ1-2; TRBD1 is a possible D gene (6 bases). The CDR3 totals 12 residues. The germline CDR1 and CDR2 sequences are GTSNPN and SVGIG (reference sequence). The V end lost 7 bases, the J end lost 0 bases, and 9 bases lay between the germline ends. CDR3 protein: CAYQGPNYGYTF. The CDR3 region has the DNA TGTGCCTACCAGGGGCCTAACTATGGCTACACCTTC.

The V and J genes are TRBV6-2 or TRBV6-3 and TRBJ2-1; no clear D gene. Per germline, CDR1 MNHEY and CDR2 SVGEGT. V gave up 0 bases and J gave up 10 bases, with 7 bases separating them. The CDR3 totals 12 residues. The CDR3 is CASSYSSWEQFF. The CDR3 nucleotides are TGTGCCAGCAGTTACTCGAGCTGGGAGCAGTTCTTC.

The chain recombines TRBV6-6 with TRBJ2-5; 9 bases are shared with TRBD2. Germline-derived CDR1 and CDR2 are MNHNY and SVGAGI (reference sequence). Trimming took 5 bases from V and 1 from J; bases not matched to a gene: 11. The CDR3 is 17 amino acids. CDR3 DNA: TGTGCCAGCAGTCCCCCCCGGCGGGGGGGACTCCAAGAGACCCAGTACTTC. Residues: CASSPPRRGGLQETQYF.